This note documents a single TCR beta chain sequence. Other DNA sequences in this specimen translate into the identical CDR3. These data are taken from a study of sequential checkpoint blockade in melanoma. The treatment denotes: randomized to nivolumab then ipilimumab (arm A) or the reverse (arm B). Sorted cells were live CD3+CD8+, lacking CD19 and CD56, from PBMCs. Assay used: immunoSEQ multiplex PCR; TCRdb lists only in-frame clones, some missing. The sample shows some 26,000 clones, 60% to 80% of them seen only once. Sequencing used CD8+ T cells sorted from blood (inferred from file names), obtained from a patient given nivolumab and ipilimumab in sequence. The sequence came from a human donor with melanoma.

CDR3 bases: TGCAGCGTTCGACTAGCGGGGGGGCTCAATGAGCAGTTCTTC. Protein product: CSVRLAGGLNEQFF. The chain combines TRBV29-1 with TRBJ2-1; 14 nucleotides agree with TRBD2. Unmatched junction bases numbered 3, after V lost 5 bases and J lost 6 bases. Germline CDR1 and CDR2: SQVTM and ANQGSEA. The CDR3 consists of 14 residues.